The present TCR beta chain was sequenced within a study of a mutant IDH1 vaccine in newly diagnosed glioma. Study findings and constraints: It seemed that pseudoprogression was not linked to changes in the top peripheral T cell clonotypes.

Germline values: CDR1 SGDLS, CDR2 YYNGEE. CDR3 size: 17 residues. V was pared by 0 bases and J by 4 bases, with 18 bases between. The sample's time point: week 23, last vaccination. One vaccine dose held 300 ug of mutant IDH1 20-mer peptide and came with topical imiquimod. Sequencing was performed with immunoSEQ multiplex PCR; in TCRdb, only in-frame clones are kept and a portion is missing. Of roughly 43,000 clones listed, about 81% are singletons. The sample holds one count of this clone. What it binds is not known. The sequencing here drew on PBMCs, taken from a glioma patient whose treatment included an IDH1 peptide vaccine. This TCR derives from a woman in her late teens or twenties with glioma. Some clones in this sample may be carry-over from other donors' samples. The V call is TRBV9, the J call TRBJ2-3; no reliable D call. The CDR3 reads CASSVDGPARLSDTQYF. In nucleotides, the CDR3 is TGTGCCAGCAGCGTAGACGGCCCAGCGCGGTTATCAGATACGCAGTATTTT.